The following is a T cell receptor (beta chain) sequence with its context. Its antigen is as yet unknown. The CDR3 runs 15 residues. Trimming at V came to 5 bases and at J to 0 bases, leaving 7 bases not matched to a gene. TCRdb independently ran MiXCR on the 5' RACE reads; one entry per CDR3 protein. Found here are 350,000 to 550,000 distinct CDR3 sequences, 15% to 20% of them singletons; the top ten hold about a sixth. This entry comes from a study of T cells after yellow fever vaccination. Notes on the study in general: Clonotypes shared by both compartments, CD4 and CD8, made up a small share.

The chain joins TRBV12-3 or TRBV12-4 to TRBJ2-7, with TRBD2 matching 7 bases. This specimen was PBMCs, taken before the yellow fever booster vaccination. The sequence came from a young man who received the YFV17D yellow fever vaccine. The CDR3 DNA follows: TGTGCCAGCAGTCCTTCTAGCGGATACTCCTACGAGCAGTACGTC. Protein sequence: CASSPSSGYSYEQYV.